Sequencing of this TCR beta chain was carried out in a study of cytomegalovirus exposure and HLA in healthy donors. As for the study in general: A data release that came early held roughly 85 million unique TCRs from HLA-typed donors. The study, taken as a whole, reports: Indistinguishable V segments such as TRBV6-2 and TRBV6-3 were excluded. CMV serostatus was the only recorded immune exposure for donors.

V dropped 4 bases and J dropped 8 bases, with 15 bases sitting between them. The CDR3 contains 14 residues. Per germline, CDR1 GTSNPN and CDR2 SVGIG (reference sequence). Details on this clone: What it binds is not known.

Use of 60 Vbeta and 13 Jbeta primers characterized the PCR. The assay was immunoSEQ multiplex PCR, and TCRdb's table has in-frame clones only and misses some. Among fewer than 200,000 clones listed, roughly 80% were seen once. Donors showed nominal health when sampled, although they likely had unrecorded immune exposures. The clonotype originates from a male donor in good health and CMV-seronegative. The chain links TRBV30 to TRBJ1-6; no definite D call. Sequencing was performed on PBMCs. CDR3 nucleotides: TGTGCCTGGACCATGGGCGGAGGGTATTCACCCCTCCACTTT. It codes for CAWTMGGGYSPLHF.